The 12 T cell receptor beta chains below come from one sample, sequenced in a study of T cells in Graves' hyperthyroidism and ophthalmopathy. RNA transcripts provided the source from which TCR beta CDR3 regions were amplified. TCR CDR3 regions were first amplified by RT-PCR with HTBI primers. A single record per CDR3 protein comes from TCRdb applying MiXCR to the multiplex PCR reads. The sample contains about 350,000 distinct CDR3 sequences, roughly 18% of which appear only once. The sequencing input was blood. The receptors come from a woman in her thirties or forties with Graves' ophthalmopathy.

The chain uses TRBV28 and TRBJ1-2, with a tentative D call TRBD1 (6 bases). Germline CDR1 MDHEN, CDR2 SYDVKM. V lost 5 bases, J lost 4 bases, and 14 bases lay in between. CDR3 length: 14 residues. The CDR3 DNA is TGTGCCAGCAGTGGCCTACAGGGCCTCTATGGCTACACCTTC. Translated: CASSGLQGLYGYTF.

This clonotype was counted at least ten times. This chain links TRBV6-1 with TRBJ1-2; D not certain. Trimming shortened V by 3 bases and J by 3 bases, and 14 bases separated the two germline ends. There are 15 residues in the CDR3. Per the germline V gene, CDR1 is MNHNS and CDR2 is SASEGT. DNA of the CDR3: TGTGCCAGCAGTGAGTCCGAGGCACGATACTATGGCTACACCTTC. This sequence encodes CASSESEARYYGYTF.

There are many counts of this clonotype. The J gene is TRBJ1-5, the V gene TRBV9; 8 positions agree with TRBD1. The CDR3 is made up of 14 amino acids. The junction had 2 bases not matched to a gene; V was cut back by 3 bases and J by 3 bases. Germline loops: CDR1 SGDLS, CDR2 YYNGEE. CDR3 region: CASSGGQANQPQHF. For the CDR3, the DNA is TGTGCCAGCAGCGGGGGACAGGCCAATCAGCCCCAGCATTTT.

This clonotype was picked up a small number of times. The J gene is TRBJ1-5, the V gene TRBV6-1; D gene uncertain. This CDR3 contains 16 residues. The germline V gene encodes CDR1 MNHNS and CDR2 SASEGT. V dropped 1 base and J dropped 4 bases, with 14 bases sitting between them. Written as DNA, the CDR3 is TGTGCCAGCAGTGAAGAAATAGCAAGGGCGAATCAGCCCCAGCATTTT. Its protein product is CASSEEIARANQPQHF.

In regard to this clonotype: This sequence may be a read error, since a much larger clone differs from it by one base. This rearrangement joins TRBV7-6 to TRBJ1-6; D possibly corresponds to TRBD1 (6 bases). This CDR3 is built from 16 residues. Germline CDR1 reads SGHVS; CDR2 reads FNYEAQ. The CDR3 sequence: CASSLAGAGHNSPLPF. CDR3 DNA sequence: TGTGCCAGCAGCTTAGCGGGGGCAGGACATAATTCACCCCTCCCCTTT.

This clonotype occurred many times. The gene calls are TRBV6-1 and TRBJ2-2, with TRBD2 as a possible D gene (6 bases). Germline lookup yields CDR1 MNHNS and CDR2 SASEGT. V lost 6 bases and J lost 5, with 22 bases in between. This CDR3 comprises 17 residues. Here the CDR3 DNA reads TGTGCCAGCAGGAAGAATAGGGGAGGCTTTAGGACCGGGGAGCTGTTTTTT. Amino acids: CASRKNRGGFRTGELFF.

This clonotype was detected a few times. The CDR3 here is CASSETQDYGYTF. The CDR3 DNA reads as TGTGCCAGCAGTGAGACACAAGACTATGGCTACACCTTC. The chain recombines TRBV6-1 with TRBJ1-2; no definite D call. CDR3 length: 13 residues. CDR1 and CDR2 (germline): MNHNS, SASEGT. The V end was cut by 3 bases, the J end by 3 bases, with 8 bases between.

This clonotype was recorded many times. This chain links TRBV6-5 with TRBJ1-2, with D unclear. The V and J ends lost 1 base and 1 base respectively, with 4 bases between them. The CDR3 has 13 residues. Looked up from germline, CDR1 is MNHEY and CDR2 is SVGAGI. CDR3 nucleotide sequence: TGTGCCAGCAGTTACTTGGGTAACTATGGCTACACCTTC. The encoded protein is CASSYLGNYGYTF.

Worth noting for this clonotype: The DNA is left out, because the CDR3 cannot be placed on it with certainty; the CDR3 is given as TCRdb lists it. The J gene is TRBJ1-1, the V gene TRBV12-3 or TRBV12-4. Ends included, the CDR3 has 22 residues. CDR3 amino acids: CASSLAQGPYEQYFGPGTEAFF.

This clonotype came up many times. The V gene is TRBV11-2, the J gene TRBJ1-1; D call uncertain. The CDR3 consists of 19 residues. V was cut by 0 bases and J by 2 bases, with 22 bases left in between. The germline gives CDR1 SGHAT, CDR2 FQNNGV. The DNA for the CDR3 is TGTGCCAGCAGCTTAGATCATAGGGTATGGACGATCCGAAACACTGAAGCTTTCTTT. Its protein product is CASSLDHRVWTIRNTEAFF.

The V and J genes are TRBV7-6 and TRBJ2-7; 9 bases agree with TRBD1. The DNA end is a closer match to TRBJ2-1, so the J assignment may be wrong. Germline CDR1 is SGHVS and CDR2 is FNYEAQ. The CDR3 is made up of 15 amino acids. DNA for the CDR3: TGTGCCAGCAGCACTTACCCGGACAGGGGCTACGAGCAGTTCTTC. Protein sequence: CASSTYPDRGYEQFF.

This clonotype was seen ten or more times. The chain employs TRBV7-2 and TRBJ2-7, with 8 bases identical to TRBD2. The junction had 6 bases not matched to a gene; V was cut back by 7 bases and J by 4 bases. Germline values: CDR1 SGHTA, CDR2 FQGNSA. The CDR3 is 13 residues long. The CDR3 nucleotides are TGTGCCAGCAAGTTCGGGGGGGCTTACGAGCAGTACTTC. Its translation: CASKFGGAYEQYF. Together with reference TRBV7-2 and TRBJ2-7, the CDR3 gives the full variable domain: GAGVSQSPSNKVTEKGKDVELRCDPISGHTALYWYRQSLGQGLEFLIYFQGNSAPDKSGLPSDRFSAERTGGSVSTLTIQRTQQEDSAVYLCASKFGGAYEQYFGPGTRLTVT.